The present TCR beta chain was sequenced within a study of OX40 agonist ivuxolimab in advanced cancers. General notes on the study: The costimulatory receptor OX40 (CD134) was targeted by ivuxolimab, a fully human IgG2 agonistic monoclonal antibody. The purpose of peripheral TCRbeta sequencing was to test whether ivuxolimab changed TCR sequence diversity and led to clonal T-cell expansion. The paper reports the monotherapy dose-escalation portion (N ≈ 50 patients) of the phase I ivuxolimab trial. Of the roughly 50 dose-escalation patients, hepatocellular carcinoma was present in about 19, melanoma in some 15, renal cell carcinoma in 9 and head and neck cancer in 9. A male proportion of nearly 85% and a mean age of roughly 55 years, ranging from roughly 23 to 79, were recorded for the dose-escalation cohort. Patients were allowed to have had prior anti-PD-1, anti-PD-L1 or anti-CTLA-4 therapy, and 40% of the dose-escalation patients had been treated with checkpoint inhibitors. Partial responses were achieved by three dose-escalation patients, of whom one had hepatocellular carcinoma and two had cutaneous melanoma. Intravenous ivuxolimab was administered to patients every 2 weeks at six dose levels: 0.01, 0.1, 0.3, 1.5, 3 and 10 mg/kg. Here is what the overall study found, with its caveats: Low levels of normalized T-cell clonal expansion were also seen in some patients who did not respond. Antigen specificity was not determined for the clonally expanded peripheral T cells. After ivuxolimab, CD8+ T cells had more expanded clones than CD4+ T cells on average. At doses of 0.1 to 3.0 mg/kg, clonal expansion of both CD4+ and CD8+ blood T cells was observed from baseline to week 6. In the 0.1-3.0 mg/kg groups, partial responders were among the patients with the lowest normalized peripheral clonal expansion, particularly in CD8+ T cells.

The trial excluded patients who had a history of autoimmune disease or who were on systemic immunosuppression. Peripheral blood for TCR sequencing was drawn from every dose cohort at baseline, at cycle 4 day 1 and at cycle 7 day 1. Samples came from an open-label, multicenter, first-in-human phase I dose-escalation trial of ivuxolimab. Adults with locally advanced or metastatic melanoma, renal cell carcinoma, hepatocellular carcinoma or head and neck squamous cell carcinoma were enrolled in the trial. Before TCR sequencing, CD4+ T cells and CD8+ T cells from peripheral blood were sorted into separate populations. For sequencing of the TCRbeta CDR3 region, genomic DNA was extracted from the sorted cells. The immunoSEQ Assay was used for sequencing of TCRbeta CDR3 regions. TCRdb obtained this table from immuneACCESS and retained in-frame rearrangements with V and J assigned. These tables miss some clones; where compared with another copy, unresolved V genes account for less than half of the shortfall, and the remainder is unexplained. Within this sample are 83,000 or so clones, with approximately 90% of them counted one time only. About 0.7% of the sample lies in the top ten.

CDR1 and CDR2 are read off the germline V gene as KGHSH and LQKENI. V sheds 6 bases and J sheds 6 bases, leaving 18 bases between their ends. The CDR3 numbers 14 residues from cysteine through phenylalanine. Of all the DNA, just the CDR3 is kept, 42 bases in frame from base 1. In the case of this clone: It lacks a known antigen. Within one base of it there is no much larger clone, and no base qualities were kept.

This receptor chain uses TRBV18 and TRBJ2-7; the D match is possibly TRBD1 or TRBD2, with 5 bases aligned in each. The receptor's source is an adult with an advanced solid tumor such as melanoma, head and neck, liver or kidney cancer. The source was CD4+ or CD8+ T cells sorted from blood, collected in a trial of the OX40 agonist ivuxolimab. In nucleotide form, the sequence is TGTGCCAGCTCGCCGGGACCCTCGGGGTCCGAGCAGTACTTC. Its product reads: CASSPGPSGSEQYF.